This T cell receptor (beta chain) originates from a study of blood T cell repertoires in COVID-19. The assay was immunoSEQ multiplex PCR, and TCRdb's table has in-frame clones only and misses some. The sample consists of 150,000 to 180,000 clones, less than 95% of them appearing once. This CDR3 region has 15 residues. Unmatched junction bases numbered 3, after V lost 1 base and J lost 5 bases. Looked up from germline, CDR1 is SGHTA and CDR2 is FQGNSA. The chain has TRBV7-2 and TRBJ2-1, with 9 bases identical to TRBD2. The sequenced sample consisted of peripheral blood. The clonotype originates from a man in his forties or fifties with acute or convalescent COVID-19. The CDR3 region is CASSLVAGANNEQFF. CDR3 nucleotide sequence: TGTGCCAGCAGCTTAGTAGCGGGGGCCAACAATGAGCAGTTCTTC.